These 6 T cell receptor beta chains came from one sample sequenced in a study of early T cells in non-severe SARS-CoV-2 infection. One entry per CDR3 protein, called by TCRdb with MiXCR from the 5' RACE reads. The sample shows roughly 72,000 distinct CDR3 sequences, around 12% of them seen only once. This specimen was whole blood, taken at baseline. These receptors came from an adult who was a healthcare worker with PCR-confirmed SARS-CoV-2 infection or an uninfected control (not recorded which).

The chain carries TRBV12-3 or TRBV12-4 and TRBJ2-3, with 7 positions matching TRBD2. CDR3 length equals 15 residues. Trimming cost V 10 bases and J 0 bases; bases outside gene matches: 10. This CDR3 reads CATSGRQSSTDTQYF. Here the CDR3 DNA reads TGTGCCACATCCGGGAGGCAGTCTAGCACAGATACGCAGTATTTT.

This clonotype was seen a few times. V is TRBV2 and J is TRBJ1-1, with a weak D call TRBD1 (5 bases). Germline CDR1 and CDR2: SNHLY and FYNNEI. This CDR3 is 15 amino acids long. V dropped 6 bases and J dropped 1 base, with 15 bases sitting between them. The CDR3 spells CASSGSSTENTEAFF. The CDR3 DNA reads as TGTGCCAGCAGCGGTTCCTCGACAGAGAACACTGAAGCTTTCTTT. The variable domain in full, with the rest retrieved from reference TRBV2 and TRBJ1-1, is EPEVTQTPSHQVTQMGQEVILRCVPISNHLYFYWYRQILGQKVEFLVSFYNNEISEKSEIFDDQFSVERPDGSNFTLKIRSTKLEDSAMYFCASSGSSTENTEAFFGQGTRLTVV.

This clonotype has more than one count but fewer than ten. The V and J genes are TRBV7-7 and TRBJ2-2; 11 bases fit TRBD1. Unmatched junction bases numbered 1, after V lost 3 bases and J lost 4 bases. Germline loops: CDR1 SSHAT, CDR2 FNYEAQ (reference sequence). This CDR3 region has 15 residues. The CDR3 DNA reads as TGTGCCAGCAGCTTTGGGACAGGGGGCACCGGGGAGCTGTTTTTT. Amino acids: CASSFGTGGTGELFF.

This clonotype has at least ten counts. The chain combines TRBV28 with TRBJ1-1; 7 bases fit TRBD1. This CDR3 has 15 amino acids. The V and J ends lost 8 bases and 2 bases, in that order; junction bases with no gene match: 11. Germline values: CDR1 MDHEN, CDR2 SYDVKM. CDR3 bases: TGTGCCAGCCGCAGACAGGGTCGGACCAACACTGAAGCTTTCTTT. It codes for CASRRQGRTNTEAFF.

This rearrangement joins TRBV12-3 or TRBV12-4 to TRBJ1-5, with 7 bases identical to TRBD1. J was trimmed by 4 bases and V by 6 bases; bases with no gene match: 6. The CDR3 length is 14 residues. The CDR3 DNA sequence: TGTGCCAGCAGAACTACAGGGGAGAATCAGCCCCAGCATTTT. It translates to CASRTTGENQPQHF.

This clonotype was detected a few times. This chain links TRBV29-1 with TRBJ2-7; 9 bases agree with TRBD1. V lost 5 bases, J lost 3 bases, and 5 bases stayed unmatched. The CDR3 sequence is 13 residues long. Germline V lookup: CDR1 SQVTM, CDR2 ANQGSEA. CDR3 nucleotide sequence: TGCAGCGTTCCGGGACAGGGATACTACGAGCAGTACTTC. Translation: CSVPGQGYYEQYF.